The 32 T cell receptor beta chains below all came from one sample that was sequenced in a study of response to subunit inactivated influenza vaccine. Via MiXCR, TCRdb re-called the RT-PCR reads, giving one row per CDR3 protein. The sample yields 600,000 to 700,000 distinct CDR3 sequences, 13% to 15% seen once. The sequences come from PBMCs from blood, collected less than 15 days before vaccination. The receptors here all came from a man aged 45 to 65 who received an inactivated influenza vaccine.

This clonotype was recorded at least ten times. This rearrangement joins TRBV18 to TRBJ2-7; D is unclear. The CDR3 runs to 12 residues. The germline V gene encodes CDR1 KGHSH and CDR2 LQKENI. V lost 6 bases, J lost 5 bases, and 11 bases lay in between. CDR3 DNA: TGTGCCAGCTCTCCCAGCTTTCACGAGCAGTACTTC. As protein: CASSPSFHEQYF. The complete variable domain, with remaining parts taken from reference TRBV18 and TRBJ2-7, reads NAGVMQNPRHLVRRRGQEARLRCSPMKGHSHVYWYRQLPEEGLKFMVYLQKENIIDESGMPKERFSAEFPKEGPSILRIQQVVRGDSAAYFCASSPSFHEQYFGPGTRLTVT.

The J gene is TRBJ2-2, the V gene TRBV24-1, with 8 nucleotides matching TRBD1. In germline, CDR1 is KGHDR, CDR2 SFDVKD. Losses at the gene ends were 12 bases for V and 4 bases for J; bases not matched to a gene: 6. The CDR3 covers 13 residues. CDR3 in amino acids: CAAGDRRTGELFF. DNA for the CDR3: TGTGCCGCCGGGGACAGGCGCACCGGGGAGCTGTTTTTT.

The chain combines TRBV12-3 or TRBV12-4 with TRBJ1-1, with 10 bases that match TRBD1. The CDR3 has 16 amino acids. V was clipped by 4 bases and J by 0 bases; unmatched bases: 5. The CDR3 coding sequence is TGTGCCAGCAGTTCCCGGACAGGGGGGGTGAACACTGAAGCTTTCTTT. Translation: CASSSRTGGVNTEAFF.

This clonotype showed up many times. The chain is built from TRBV29-1 and TRBJ1-5; D unclear. The CDR3 loop spans 21 amino acids. V dropped 2 bases and J dropped 0 bases, with 29 bases sitting between them. Germline V gene lookup returns CDR1 SQVTM and CDR2 ANQGSEA. The CDR3 DNA follows: TGCAGCGTTGAACCAGGCGTGGGGAAGGTCGGGGTGAATTATAGCAATCAGCCCCAGCATTTT. Translated: CSVEPGVGKVGVNYSNQPQHF. Filled out from reference TRBV29-1 and TRBJ1-5, the complete variable domain reads SAVISQKPSRDICQRGTSLTIQCQVDSQVTMMFWYRQQPGQSLTLIATANQGSEATYESGFVIDKFPISRPNLTFSTLTVSNMSPEDSSIYLCSVEPGVGKVGVNYSNQPQHFGDGTRLSIL.

This sequence joins TRBV6-5 and TRBJ1-1; 7 bases line up with TRBD1. V lost 2 bases to trimming and J lost 5 bases; unmatched junction nucleotides: 8. The CDR3 consists of 15 residues. Per germline, CDR1 MNHEY and CDR2 SVGAGI. CDR3 residues: CASSYKARGATEAFF. The CDR3 DNA sequence: TGTGCCAGCAGTTACAAGGCCAGGGGGGCGACTGAAGCTTTCTTT.

The sample holds a few counts of this clonotype. This chain uses TRBV7-2 with TRBJ2-3, with D possibly TRBD2 on 6 matching bases. CDR1 SGHTA and CDR2 FQGNSA come from the germline V gene. With 4 bases removed from V and 4 bases from J, the gap between germline ends came to 15 bases. The CDR3 runs to 15 residues. Here the CDR3 reads CASSSVGGAADTQYF. CDR3 in DNA: TGTGCCAGCAGCTCTGTCGGAGGGGCCGCAGATACGCAGTATTTT.

This clonotype was detected only a few times. This sequence joins TRBV3-1 and TRBJ2-1; TRBD2 matches 8 bases. With 2 bases clipped from V and 3 bases from J, the junction kept 3 bases outside the gene matches. CDR1 and CDR2 from the germline V gene are LGHDT and YNNKEL (reference sequence). This CDR3 comprises 15 residues. The CDR3 region is CASSQPAGDYNEQFF. The CDR3 DNA sequence: TGTGCCAGCAGCCAACCAGCGGGAGACTACAATGAGCAGTTCTTC.

The sample holds a few counts of this clonotype. This chain links TRBV19 with TRBJ2-1, with D possibly being TRBD2 (5 bases). The V end lost 3 bases, the J end lost 5 bases, and 8 bases lay between the germline ends. CDR3 length: 13 amino acids. Germline values: CDR1 LNHDA, CDR2 SQIVND (reference sequence). CDR3 region: CASSILADNEQFF. The CDR3 bases are TGTGCCAGTAGTATCCTAGCCGACAATGAGCAGTTCTTC. Combining the CDR3 with reference TRBV19 and TRBJ2-1 gives the whole variable domain DGGITQSPKYLFRKEGQNVTLSCEQNLNHDAMYWYRQDPGQGLRLIYYSQIVNDFQKGDIAEGYSVSREKKESFPLTVTSAQKNPTAFYLCASSILADNEQFFGPGTRLTVL.

The V call is TRBV11-2, the J call TRBJ2-1; 9 nucleotides line up with TRBD1. The CDR3 has 17 amino acids. The germline gives CDR1 SGHAT, CDR2 FQNNGV. Trimming at V came to 4 bases and at J to 8 bases, leaving 15 bases not matched to a gene. CDR3 region: CASSSRLGQGSPHEQFF. The CDR3 DNA reads as TGTGCCAGCAGCTCCCGCTTGGGACAGGGTTCCCCTCATGAGCAGTTCTTC.

V gene TRBV20-1 combines with J gene TRBJ2-3; 10 nucleotides agree with TRBD1. Germline CDR1 and CDR2: DFQATT and SNEGSKA (reference sequence). The CDR3 extends over 16 amino acids. The trim removed 3 bases at V and 3 bases at J, leaving 9 bases unmatched. DNA for the CDR3: TGCAGTGCTAGCCAAACGGGACAGGGGATTACAGATACGCAGTATTTT. Translation: CSASQTGQGITDTQYF.

This clonotype was picked up a small number of times. CDR3 amino acids: CSANPKWAYNEQFF. DNA for the CDR3: TGCAGTGCTAACCCCAAGTGGGCCTACAATGAGCAGTTCTTC. This sequence joins TRBV20-1 and TRBJ2-1; D remains unclear. In germline, CDR1 is DFQATT, CDR2 SNEGSKA (reference sequence). Trimming took off 4 bases at V and 2 bases at J, with 12 bases between the two ends. The CDR3 covers 14 residues.

This clonotype was picked up a small number of times. This chain uses TRBV27 with TRBJ2-1; TRBD2 is a possible D gene (5 bases). The CDR3 loop spans 15 amino acids. Per germline, CDR1 MNHEY and CDR2 SMNVEV (reference sequence). V was pared by 2 bases and J by 5 bases, with 13 bases between. DNA for the CDR3: TGTGCCAGCAGTTTAGCCCCCCCCGGGAACAATGAGCAGTTCTTC. Encoded protein: CASSLAPPGNNEQFF.

This clonotype has only a few counts. V is TRBV4-2 and J is TRBJ2-7, with TRBD2 identical over 9 bases. Unmatched junction bases numbered 9, after V lost 0 bases and J lost 3 bases. Germline CDR1 reads LGHNA; CDR2 reads YNFKEQ. The CDR3 runs 17 residues. Written as DNA, the CDR3 is TGTGCCAGCAGCCAAGATGTGACCGGGACTAGCCGCTACGAGCAGTACTTC. It codes for CASSQDVTGTSRYEQYF.

This clonotype was found a few times. The chain joins TRBV7-2 to TRBJ2-1, with TRBD1 identical over 10 bases. Germline V gene data show CDR1 as SGHTA and CDR2 as FQGNSA. This CDR3 is built from 16 residues. Unmatched junction bases numbered 14, after V lost 6 bases and J lost 9 bases. CDR3 DNA: TGTGCCAGCAGTCCTCAACCGGGACAGGGGTCGCGTGAGCAGTTCTTC. Encoded protein: CASSPQPGQGSREQFF.

The rearrangement joins TRBV2 to TRBJ1-2; D remains unclear. Germline V CDR1 and CDR2: SNHLY, FYNNEI. The CDR3 spans 12 residues. V dropped 1 base and J dropped 6 bases, with 6 bases sitting between them. CDR3 loop: CASSEVTHGYTF. CDR3 DNA: TGTGCCAGCAGTGAAGTCACCCATGGCTACACCTTC.

This clonotype has only a few counts. The chain couples TRBV12-3 or TRBV12-4 to TRBJ1-1; 7 nucleotides match TRBD1. The CDR3 loop spans 16 amino acids. V shed 2 bases and J 5 bases; nucleotides not matched to a gene: 11. CDR3 in DNA: TGTGCCAGCAGTTTAAGGGCAGGGGGATTAAAAACTGAAGCTTTCTTT. Its translation: CASSLRAGGLKTEAFF.

This clonotype was seen a few times. V usage is TRBV9 and J usage is TRBJ2-7, with TRBD1 matching 9 bases. The J segment lost 7 bases and the V segment lost 7 bases, leaving 12 bases of the junction unmatched. Germline CDR1 reads SGDLS; CDR2 reads YYNGEE. The CDR3 is made up of 14 amino acids. DNA of the CDR3: TGTGCCAGCTCACCGGGACAGGGTTTTTGGGAGCAGTACTTC. This codes for CASSPGQGFWEQYF.

This chain uses TRBV7-9 with TRBJ2-1, with 9 bases lining up with TRBD2. Germline trimming cut 1 base from V and 5 bases from J; bases unmatched to any gene: 6. The CDR3 runs to 16 residues. Germline V gene data show CDR1 as SEHNR and CDR2 as FQNEAQ (reference sequence). CDR3 region: CASSLEAGGFDNEQFF. CDR3 DNA sequence: TGTGCCAGCAGCTTAGAAGCGGGAGGCTTTGACAATGAGCAGTTCTTC.

The CDR3 DNA sequence: TGTGCCAGCAGCTTAGCGCTAGCGGGCGCCAGGGAGACCCAGTACTTC. Translation gives CASSLALAGARETQYF. The genes are TRBV7-2 and TRBJ2-5; 8 nucleotides match TRBD2. Germline assignment: CDR1 SGHTA and CDR2 FQGNSA. V lost 0 bases to trimming and J lost 5 bases; unmatched junction nucleotides: 8. The CDR3 length is 16 residues.

This clonotype was seen many times. The chain has TRBV5-1 and TRBJ2-3; possibly TRBD1 for D (6 bases). The length of the CDR3 is 15 residues. CDR1 and CDR2 (germline): SGHRS, YFSETQ. The V end was cut by 4 bases, the J end by 2 bases, with 14 bases between. The CDR3 coding sequence is TGCGCCAGCAGCACAGACGGACAGTTCACAGATACGCAGTATTTT. Protein product: CASSTDGQFTDTQYF. The whole variable domain, filled in from reference TRBV5-1 and TRBJ2-3, reads KAGVTQTPRYLIKTRGQQVTLSCSPISGHRSVSWYQQTPGQGLQFLFEYFSETQRNKGNFPGRFSGRQFSNSRSEMNVSTLELGDSALYLCASSTDGQFTDTQYFGPGTRLTVL.

The genes are TRBV18 and TRBJ2-5; 11 nucleotides line up with TRBD1. The CDR3 spans 16 residues. The junction had 3 bases not matched to a gene; V was cut back by 2 bases and J by 1 base. The germline CDR1 and CDR2 sequences are KGHSH and LQKENI. The CDR3 bases are TGTGCCAGCTCACCATACGGGACAGGGGGCCAAGAGACCCAGTACTTC. As protein: CASSPYGTGGQETQYF. The full variable domain, with the rest looked up from reference TRBV18 and TRBJ2-5, is NAGVMQNPRHLVRRRGQEARLRCSPMKGHSHVYWYRQLPEEGLKFMVYLQKENIIDESGMPKERFSAEFPKEGPSILRIQQVVRGDSAAYFCASSPYGTGGQETQYFGPGTRLLVL.

This clonotype was observed a few times. The rearrangement links TRBV7-9 to TRBJ2-5; D gene unclear. CDR3 length: 12 amino acids. V lost 5 bases and J lost 5, with 9 bases in between. Germline loops: CDR1 SEHNR, CDR2 FQNEAQ (reference sequence). CDR3: CASSQIAETQYF. Written as DNA, the CDR3 is TGTGCCAGCAGCCAAATTGCGGAGACCCAGTACTTC. The full variable domain, with the rest looked up from reference TRBV7-9 and TRBJ2-5, is DTGVSQNPRHKITKRGQNVTFRCDPISEHNRLYWYRQTLGQGPEFLTYFQNEAQLEKSRLLSDRFSAERPKGSFSTLEIQRTEQGDSAMYLCASSQIAETQYFGPGTRLLVL.

For this clonotype: Relative to the germline gene, one junction end is altered; a read error may explain this. The chain carries TRBV7-2 and TRBJ2-7, with 7 bases lining up with TRBD1. This CDR3 spans 14 amino acids. Germline assignment: CDR1 SGHTA and CDR2 FQGNSA. The CDR3 bases are TGTGACAGCAGCCCCCGACAGGGCGGGTACGAGCAGTACTTC. Amino acid sequence: CDSSPRQGGYEQYF. Full variable domain (missing parts from reference TRBV7-2 and TRBJ2-7): GAGVSQSPSNKVTEKGKDVELRCDPISGHTALYWYRQSLGQGLEFLIYFQGNSAPDKSGLPSDRFSAERTGGSVSTLTIQRTQQEDSAVYLCDSSPRQGGYEQYFGPGTRLTVT.

This rearrangement joins TRBV5-1 to TRBJ1-4; D call uncertain. V was cut by 3 bases and J by 0 bases, with 15 bases left in between. CDR1 is SGHRS, CDR2 YFSETQ, per germline. The CDR3 has 17 amino acids. CDR3 loop: CASSYRALVATNEKLFF. CDR3 nucleotide sequence: TGCGCCAGCAGCTACCGGGCCTTAGTTGCAACTAATGAAAAACTGTTTTTT.

V is TRBV4-2 and J is TRBJ2-5; 7 bases fit TRBD1. The J segment lost 5 bases and the V segment lost 0 bases, leaving 6 bases of the junction unmatched. CDR3 length equals 15 residues. Germline CDR1 reads LGHNA; CDR2 reads YNFKEQ. The CDR3, as DNA: TGTGCCAGCAGCCAAGAACTAGGGGGCAGTGAGACCCAGTACTTC. It is translated as CASSQELGGSETQYF.

The genes are TRBV7-3 and TRBJ2-1; maybe TRBD1 (7 bases). Per germline, CDR1 SGHTA and CDR2 FQGTGA. V dropped 5 bases and J dropped 10 bases, with 18 bases sitting between them. This CDR3 contains 14 residues. CDR3 sequence: CASSPDRRGREQFF. The CDR3, as DNA: TGTGCCAGCAGCCCGGACAGGCGGGGTCGGGAGCAGTTCTTC.

This clonotype has just a few counts. The chain couples TRBV11-2 to TRBJ2-1, with TRBD2 matching 8 bases. This CDR3 contains 15 residues. Germline trimming cut 3 bases from V and 2 bases from J; bases unmatched to any gene: 3. Germline V gives CDR1 SGHAT, CDR2 FQNNGV. CDR3 residues: CASSFGGGTYNEQFF. The CDR3 bases are TGTGCCAGCAGCTTTGGCGGGGGGACCTACAATGAGCAGTTCTTC.

V usage is TRBV28 and J usage is TRBJ2-1, with 9 bases lining up with TRBD2. There are 15 residues in the CDR3. Germline V lookup: CDR1 MDHEN, CDR2 SYDVKM. Germline trimming cut 8 bases from V and 7 bases from J; bases unmatched to any gene: 12. CDR3 nucleotide sequence: TGTGCCAGCCGGTTAGCGGGAGAATCGGGAAATGAGCAGTTCTTC. Its protein is CASRLAGESGNEQFF.

This clonotype occurred a few times. The chain employs TRBV14 and TRBJ2-5, with 9 bases lining up with TRBD1. The CDR3 has 15 amino acids. Germline V CDR1 and CDR2: SGHDN, FVKESK. V lost 3 bases and J lost 0; bases outside the gene matches: 2. The DNA of the CDR3 is TGTGCCAGCAGCCACGGGACAGGGTACCAAGAGACCCAGTACTTC. Amino acid sequence: CASSHGTGYQETQYF.

This clonotype occurred many times. The chain links TRBV19 to TRBJ2-5; unclear D gene. In germline, CDR1 is LNHDA, CDR2 SQIVND (reference sequence). The ends were cut back, 1 base at V and 2 bases at J, with 11 bases in the middle. The CDR3 totals 15 residues. The CDR3: CASSIARRHQETQYF. CDR3 sequence (DNA): TGTGCCAGTAGTATAGCGAGACGTCATCAAGAGACCCAGTACTTC.

This clonotype was observed a few times. This sequence joins TRBV5-1 and TRBJ2-3, with 11 nucleotides matching TRBD2. The V and J ends lost 0 bases and 3 bases, in that order; junction bases with no gene match: 9. Germline V gene lookup returns CDR1 SGHRS and CDR2 YFSETQ. The CDR3 is 18 residues long. CDR3 sequence (DNA): TGCGCCAGCAGCTTGGTTGGTTCTAGCGGGGGGACTACAGATACGCAGTATTTT. Amino acids: CASSLVGSSGGTTDTQYF.

This clonotype was seen a few times. This chain uses TRBV5-1 with TRBJ1-5, with 9 nucleotides matching TRBD1. The J segment lost 3 bases and the V segment lost 0 bases, leaving 4 bases of the junction unmatched. CDR3 size: 16 residues. Germline lookup yields CDR1 SGHRS and CDR2 YFSETQ. The CDR3 loop is CASSLGGQGINQPQHF. The CDR3 coding sequence is TGCGCCAGCAGCTTGGGGGGACAGGGAATCAATCAGCCCCAGCATTTT.